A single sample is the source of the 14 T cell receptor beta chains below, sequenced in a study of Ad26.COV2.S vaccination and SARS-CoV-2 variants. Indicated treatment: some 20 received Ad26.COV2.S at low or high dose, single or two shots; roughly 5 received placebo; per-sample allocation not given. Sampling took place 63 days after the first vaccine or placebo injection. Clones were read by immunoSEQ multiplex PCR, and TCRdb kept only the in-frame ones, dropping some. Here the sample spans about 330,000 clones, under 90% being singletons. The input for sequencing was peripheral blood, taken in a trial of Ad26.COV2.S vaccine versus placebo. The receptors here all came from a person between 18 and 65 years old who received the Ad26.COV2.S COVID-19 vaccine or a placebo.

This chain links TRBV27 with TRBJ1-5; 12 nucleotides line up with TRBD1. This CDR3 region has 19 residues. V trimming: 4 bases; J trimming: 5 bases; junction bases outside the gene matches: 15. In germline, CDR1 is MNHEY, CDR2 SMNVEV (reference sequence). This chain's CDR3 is CASSSTIYRDRGPYQPQHF. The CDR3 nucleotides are TGTGCCAGCAGTTCGACTATATACCGGGACAGGGGGCCCTATCAGCCCCAGCATTTT.

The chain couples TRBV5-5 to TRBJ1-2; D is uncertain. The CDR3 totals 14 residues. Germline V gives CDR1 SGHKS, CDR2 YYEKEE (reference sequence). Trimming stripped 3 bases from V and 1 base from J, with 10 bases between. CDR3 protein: CASSWEPSNYGYTF. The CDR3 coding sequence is TGTGCCAGCAGCTGGGAGCCGAGTAACTATGGCTACACCTTC.

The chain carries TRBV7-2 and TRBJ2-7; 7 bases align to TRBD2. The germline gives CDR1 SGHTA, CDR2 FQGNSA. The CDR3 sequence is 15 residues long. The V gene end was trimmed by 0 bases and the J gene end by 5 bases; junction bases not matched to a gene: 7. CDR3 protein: CASSLAGGRNHEQYF. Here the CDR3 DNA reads TGTGCCAGCAGCTTAGCGGGGGGGAGGAACCACGAGCAGTACTTC.

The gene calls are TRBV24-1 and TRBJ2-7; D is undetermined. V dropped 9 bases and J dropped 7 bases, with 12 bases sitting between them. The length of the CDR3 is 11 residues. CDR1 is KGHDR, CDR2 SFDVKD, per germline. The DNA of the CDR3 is TGTGCCACCCCGTCAAGGGATGAGCAGTACGTC. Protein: CATPSRDEQYV.

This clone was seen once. CDR3 amino acids: CASSLAAGELFF. CDR3 DNA: TGTGCCAGCAGTTTAGCCGCCGGGGAGCTGTTTTTT. This chain connects TRBV28 to TRBJ2-2; D ambiguous. The V end lost 2 bases, the J end lost 6 bases, and 4 bases lay between the germline ends. The CDR3 extends over 12 amino acids. Germline assignment: CDR1 MDHEN and CDR2 SYDVKM.

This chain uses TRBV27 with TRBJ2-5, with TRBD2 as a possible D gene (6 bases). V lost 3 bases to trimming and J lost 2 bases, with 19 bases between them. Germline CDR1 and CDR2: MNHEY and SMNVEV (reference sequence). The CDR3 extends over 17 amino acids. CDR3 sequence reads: CASSFPGGFSPQETQYF. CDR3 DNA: TGTGCCAGCAGTTTTCCCGGGGGTTTCTCCCCACAAGAGACCCAGTACTTC.

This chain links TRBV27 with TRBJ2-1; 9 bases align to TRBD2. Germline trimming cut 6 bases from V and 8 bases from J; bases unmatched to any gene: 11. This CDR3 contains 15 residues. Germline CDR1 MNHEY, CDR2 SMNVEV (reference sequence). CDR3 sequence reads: CASSSGLANRDEQFF. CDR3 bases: TGTGCCAGCAGCTCGGGACTAGCAAATCGCGATGAGCAGTTCTTC.

The CDR3 coding sequence is TGTGCCAGCAGTTTAGAAGGCGGCAGCTCAGGGGGAGATACGCAGTATTTT. The encoded protein is CASSLEGGSSGGDTQYF. The rearrangement joins TRBV27 to TRBJ2-3; 7 positions match TRBD1. The CDR3 is 17 amino acids. Trimming cost V 2 bases and J 5 bases; bases outside gene matches: 13. The germline gives CDR1 MNHEY, CDR2 SMNVEV (reference sequence).

CDR3 DNA: TGTGCCAGCAGCTTAGATTCTATGAGGCAAGCTTTCTTT. This codes for CASSLDSMRQAFF. The chain is built from TRBV11-3 and TRBJ1-1; D not resolved. The CDR3 runs to 13 residues. V was cut by 0 bases and J by 9 bases, with 11 bases left in between. Germline CDR1 reads SGHNT; CDR2 reads YENEEA.

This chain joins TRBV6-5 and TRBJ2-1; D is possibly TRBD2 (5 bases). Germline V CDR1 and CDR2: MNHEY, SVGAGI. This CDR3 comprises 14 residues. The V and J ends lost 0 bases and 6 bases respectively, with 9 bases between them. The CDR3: CASSYSSGSNEQFF. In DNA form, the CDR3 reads TGTGCCAGCAGTTACTCCTCGGGGAGCAATGAGCAGTTCTTC.

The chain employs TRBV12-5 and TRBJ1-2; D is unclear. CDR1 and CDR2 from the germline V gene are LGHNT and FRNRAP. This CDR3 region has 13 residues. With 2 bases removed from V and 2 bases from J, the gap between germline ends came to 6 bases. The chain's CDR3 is CASGLPGNYGYTF. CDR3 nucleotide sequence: TGTGCTAGTGGTTTGCCAGGCAACTATGGCTACACCTTC.

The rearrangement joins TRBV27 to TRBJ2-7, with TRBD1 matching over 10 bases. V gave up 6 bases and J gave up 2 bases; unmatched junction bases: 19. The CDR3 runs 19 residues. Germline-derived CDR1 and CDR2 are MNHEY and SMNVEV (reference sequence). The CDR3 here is CASSAKPQLGTGVPYEQYF. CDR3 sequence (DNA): TGTGCCAGCAGCGCGAAACCACAACTAGGGACAGGGGTCCCCTACGAGCAGTACTTC.

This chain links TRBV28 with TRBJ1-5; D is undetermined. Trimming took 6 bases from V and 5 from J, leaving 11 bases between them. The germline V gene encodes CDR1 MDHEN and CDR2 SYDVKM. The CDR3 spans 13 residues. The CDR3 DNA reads TGTGCCAGCAGCTCCGGGGTATATCAGCCCCAGCATTTT. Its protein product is CASSSGVYQPQHF.

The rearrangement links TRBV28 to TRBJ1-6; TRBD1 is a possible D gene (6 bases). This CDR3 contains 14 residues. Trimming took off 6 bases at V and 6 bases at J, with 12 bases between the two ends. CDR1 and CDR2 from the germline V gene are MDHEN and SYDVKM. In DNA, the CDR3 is TGTGCCAGCAGACTTGGGACACCTAATTCACCCCTCCACTTT. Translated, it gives CASRLGTPNSPLHF.